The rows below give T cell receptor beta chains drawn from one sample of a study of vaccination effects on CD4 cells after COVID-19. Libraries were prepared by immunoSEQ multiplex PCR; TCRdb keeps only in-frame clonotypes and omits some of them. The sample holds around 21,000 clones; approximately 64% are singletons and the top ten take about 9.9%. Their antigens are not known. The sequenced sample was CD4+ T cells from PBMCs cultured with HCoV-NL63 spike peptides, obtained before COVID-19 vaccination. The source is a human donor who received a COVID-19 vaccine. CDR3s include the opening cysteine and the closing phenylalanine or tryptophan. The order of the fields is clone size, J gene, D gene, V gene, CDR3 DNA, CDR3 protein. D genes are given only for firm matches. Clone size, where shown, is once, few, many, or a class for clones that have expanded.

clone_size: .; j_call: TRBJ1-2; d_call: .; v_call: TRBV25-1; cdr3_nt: TGTGCCAGCAGTGATTCCGAGTGGGGAGGCTACACCTTC; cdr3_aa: CASSDSEWGGYTF
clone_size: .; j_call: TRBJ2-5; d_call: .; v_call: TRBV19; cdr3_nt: TGTGCCAGTAGTATAGATCTGGAACAAGAGACCCAGTACTTC; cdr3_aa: CASSIDLEQETQYF
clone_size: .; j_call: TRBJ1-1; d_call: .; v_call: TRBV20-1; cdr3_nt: TGCAGTGCTAGTTACAGTCGCACCCAAGGAAGAAGAATGAACACTGAAGCTTTCTTT; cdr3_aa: CSASYSRTQGRRMNTEAFF
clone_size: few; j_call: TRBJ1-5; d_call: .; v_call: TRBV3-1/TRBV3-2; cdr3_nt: TGTGCCAGCAGCCAATCTGGAGAGCCCCAGCATTTT; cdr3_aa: CASSQSGEPQHF
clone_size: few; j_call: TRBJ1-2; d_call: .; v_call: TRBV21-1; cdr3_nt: TGTGCCAGCAGCAAAAGGGACAGCTATGGCTACACCTTC; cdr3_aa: CASSKRDSYGYTF
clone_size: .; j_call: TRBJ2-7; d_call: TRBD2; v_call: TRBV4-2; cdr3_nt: TGTGCCAGCAGCCCCGACCTGGGACTAGCGTTCTCCTACGAGCAGTACTTC; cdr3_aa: CASSPDLGLAFSYEQYF
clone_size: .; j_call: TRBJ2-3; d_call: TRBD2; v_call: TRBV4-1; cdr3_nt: TGCGCCAGCAGCCAAGGGGCGCGGGGGAAGGGGAATACGCAGTATTTT; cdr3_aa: CASSQGARGKGNTQYF
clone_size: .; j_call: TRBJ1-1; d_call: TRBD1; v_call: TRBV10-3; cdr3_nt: TGTGCCATCAGTGGACAGGGGAACACTGAAGCTTTCTTT; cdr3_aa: CAISGQGNTEAFF
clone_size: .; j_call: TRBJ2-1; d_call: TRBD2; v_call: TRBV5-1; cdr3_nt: TGCGCCAGCAGCTTGAATCCGGGGGGTACCTACAATGAGCAGTTCTTC; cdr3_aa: CASSLNPGGTYNEQFF
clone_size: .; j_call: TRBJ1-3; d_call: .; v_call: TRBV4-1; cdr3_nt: TGCGCCAGCAGCCGGGGACCGTTCTCTGGAAACACCATATATTTT; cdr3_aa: CASSRGPFSGNTIYF
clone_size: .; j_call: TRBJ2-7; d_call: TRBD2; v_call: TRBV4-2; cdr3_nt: TGTGCCAGCAGCCAGGGGACTAGCGCCTCCTACGAGCAGTACTTC; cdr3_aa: CASSQGTSASYEQYF
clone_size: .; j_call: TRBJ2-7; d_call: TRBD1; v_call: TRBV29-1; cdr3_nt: TGCAGCATACGGGACAGCCCAAACTACGAGCAGTACTTC; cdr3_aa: CSIRDSPNYEQYF
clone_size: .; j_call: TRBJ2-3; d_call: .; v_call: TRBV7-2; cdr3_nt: TGTGCCAGCAGCTTGGGGGCCCCAACAGATACGCAGTATTTT; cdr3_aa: CASSLGAPTDTQYF
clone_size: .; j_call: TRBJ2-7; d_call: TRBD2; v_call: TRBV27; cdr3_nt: TGTGCCAGCAGTATCCTTTTCCCTAGCGGGACAACTTACGAGCAGTACTTC; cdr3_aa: CASSILFPSGTTYEQYF
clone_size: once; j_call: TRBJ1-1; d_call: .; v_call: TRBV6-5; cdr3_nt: TGTGCCAGCGAGGGCATGAACACTGAAGCTTTCTTT; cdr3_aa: CASEGMNTEAFF
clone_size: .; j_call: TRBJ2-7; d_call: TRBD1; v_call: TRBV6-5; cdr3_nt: TGTGCCAGCACCCAGGACAGGGGGTCCAACGAGCAGTACTTC; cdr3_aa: CASTQDRGSNEQYF
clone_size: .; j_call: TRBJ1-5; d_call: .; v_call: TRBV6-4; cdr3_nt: TGTGCCAGCAGTGATAGGCGGCGATTCAATCAGCCCCAGCATTTT; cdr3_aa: CASSDRRRFNQPQHF
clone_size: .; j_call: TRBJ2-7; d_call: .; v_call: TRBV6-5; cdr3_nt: TGTGCCAGCAGTTACTCTACGGCCGGAGTCTACGAGCAGTACTTC; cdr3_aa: CASSYSTAGVYEQYF
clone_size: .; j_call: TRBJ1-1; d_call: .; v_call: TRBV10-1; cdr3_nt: TGCGCCAGCAGTGGACATAACACTGAAGCTTTCTTT; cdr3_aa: CASSGHNTEAFF
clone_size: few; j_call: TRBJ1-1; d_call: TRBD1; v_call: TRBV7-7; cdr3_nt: TGTGCCAGCAGCTACCATTGGACAGGGATGAACACTGAAGCTTTCTTT; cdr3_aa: CASSYHWTGMNTEAFF
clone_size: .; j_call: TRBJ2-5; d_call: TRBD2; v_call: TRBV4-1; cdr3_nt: TGCGCCAGCAGCCACGCTAGCGGGAGGGCCAAGGGAGAGACCCAGTACTTC; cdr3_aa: CASSHASGRAKGETQYF
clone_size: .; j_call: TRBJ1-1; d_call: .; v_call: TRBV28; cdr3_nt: TGTGCCAGCGGACTTTGGGGGGCCACCACTGAAGCTTTCTTT; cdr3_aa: CASGLWGATTEAFF
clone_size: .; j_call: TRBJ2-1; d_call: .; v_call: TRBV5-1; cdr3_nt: TGCGCCAGCAGCCCGGGATTAATCTCCTACAATGAGCAGTTCTTC; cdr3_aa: CASSPGLISYNEQFF
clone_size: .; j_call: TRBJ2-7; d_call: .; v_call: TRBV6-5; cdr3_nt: TGTGCCAGCAGTTACCCCCGAGGTGGTGGCTCCTACGAGCAGTACTTC; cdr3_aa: CASSYPRGGGSYEQYF
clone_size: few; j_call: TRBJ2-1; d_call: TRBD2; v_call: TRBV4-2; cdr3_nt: TGTGCCAGCAGCCAAGATTCGTCTAGCGGGAGTAGAGTGCAGTTCTTC; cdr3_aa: CASSQDSSSGSRVQFF
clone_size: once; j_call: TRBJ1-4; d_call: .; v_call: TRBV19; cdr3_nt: TGTGCCAGTCATCAGGGAGGAGATGAAAAACTGTTTTTT; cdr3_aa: CASHQGGDEKLFF
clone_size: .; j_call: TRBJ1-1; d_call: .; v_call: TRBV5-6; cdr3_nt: TGTGCCAGCAGCTTTGGTACTAACACTGAAGCTTTCTTT; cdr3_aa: CASSFGTNTEAFF
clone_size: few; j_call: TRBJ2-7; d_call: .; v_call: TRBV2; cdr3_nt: TGTGCCAGCGGGGACAATTACGAGCAGTACTTC; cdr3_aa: CASGDNYEQYF
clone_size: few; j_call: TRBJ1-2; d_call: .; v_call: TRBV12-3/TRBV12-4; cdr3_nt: TGTGCCAGCAGCCTACAGACAATGGGGGGCTACACCTTC; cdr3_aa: CASSLQTMGGYTF
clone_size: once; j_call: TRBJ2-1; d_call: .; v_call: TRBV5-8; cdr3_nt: TGTGCCAGCAGGTTTTTTCTAGCCCAAGGCAATGAGCAGTTCTTC; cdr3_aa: CASRFFLAQGNEQFF
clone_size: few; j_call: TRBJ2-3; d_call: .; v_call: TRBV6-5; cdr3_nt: TGTGCCAGCAGCGCGCATAGCACAGATACGCAGTATTTT; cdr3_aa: CASSAHSTDTQYF
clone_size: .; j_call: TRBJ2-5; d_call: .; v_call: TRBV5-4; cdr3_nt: TGTGCCAGCAGCCCCCGGAGCGAAGAGACCCAGTACTTC; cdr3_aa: CASSPRSEETQYF
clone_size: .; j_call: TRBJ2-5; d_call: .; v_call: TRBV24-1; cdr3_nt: TGTGCCACCAGTGAGTCCGGGGCCCAAGAGACCCAGTACTTC; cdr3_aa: CATSESGAQETQYF
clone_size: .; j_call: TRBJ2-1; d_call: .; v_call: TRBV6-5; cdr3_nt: TGTGCCAGCAGGAGGGACAACTACAATGAGCAGTTCTTC; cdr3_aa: CASRRDNYNEQFF
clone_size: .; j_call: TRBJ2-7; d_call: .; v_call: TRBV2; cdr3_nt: TGTGCCACAAGGGAGGACAGCTCTGCCTACGAGCAGTACTTC; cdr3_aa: CATREDSSAYEQYF
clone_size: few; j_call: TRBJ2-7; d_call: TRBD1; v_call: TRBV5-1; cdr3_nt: TGCGCCAGCAGCTTGGCCTCCAAGGACAGGGCGAGGCAGTACTTC; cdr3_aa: CASSLASKDRARQYF
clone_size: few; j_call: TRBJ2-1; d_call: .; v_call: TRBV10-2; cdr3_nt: TGCGCCAGCAGTGAGGTAGCGTCCTACAATGAGCAGTTCTTC; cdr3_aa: CASSEVASYNEQFF
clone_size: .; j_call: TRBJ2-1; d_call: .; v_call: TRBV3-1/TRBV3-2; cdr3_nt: TGTGCCAGCCGACCTAGCCAGTCCTACAATGAGCAGTTCTTC; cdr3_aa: CASRPSQSYNEQFF
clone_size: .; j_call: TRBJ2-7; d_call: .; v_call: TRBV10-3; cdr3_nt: TGTGCCATCGATCAGGGGGGCTACGAGCAGTACTTC; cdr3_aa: CAIDQGGYEQYF
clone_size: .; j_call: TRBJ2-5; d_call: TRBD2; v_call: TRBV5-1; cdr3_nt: TGCGCCAGCAGCTCGAACACCGGGGGGCAAGAGACCCAGTACTTC; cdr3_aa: CASSSNTGGQETQYF
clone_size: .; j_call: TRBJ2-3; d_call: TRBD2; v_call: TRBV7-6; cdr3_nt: TGTGCCAGCAGCCCTGTAGCGGGGGGGCGCACAGATACGCAGTATTTT; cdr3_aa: CASSPVAGGRTDTQYF
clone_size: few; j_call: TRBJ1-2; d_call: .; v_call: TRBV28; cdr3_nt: TGTGCCAGCAGTTTCCTGAAGGTTGGTGGCTACACCTTC; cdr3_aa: CASSFLKVGGYTF
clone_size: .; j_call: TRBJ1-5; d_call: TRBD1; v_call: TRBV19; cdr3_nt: TGTGCCAGCCGCCGGGACAGGGTCTCGAATCAGCCCCAGCATTTT; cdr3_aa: CASRRDRVSNQPQHF
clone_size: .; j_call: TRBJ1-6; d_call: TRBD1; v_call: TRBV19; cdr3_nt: TGTGCCAGTAGGGGACAGGGTAGTTCACCCCTCCACTTT; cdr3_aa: CASRGQGSSPLHF
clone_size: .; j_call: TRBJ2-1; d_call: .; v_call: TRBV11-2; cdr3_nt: TGTGCCAGCAGCCGAACAGGCTTAGACTACAATGAGCAGTTCTTC; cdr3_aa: CASSRTGLDYNEQFF
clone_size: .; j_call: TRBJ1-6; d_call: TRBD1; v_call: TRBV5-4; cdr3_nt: TGTGCCAGCAGCTTCGGACAGGGAGTTTCACCCCTCCACTTT; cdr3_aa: CASSFGQGVSPLHF
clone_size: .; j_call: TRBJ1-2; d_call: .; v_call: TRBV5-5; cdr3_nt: TGTGCCAGCAGCTCCGGGGGAAACTATGGCTACACCTTC; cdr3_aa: CASSSGGNYGYTF